The rows below give T cell receptor beta chains drawn from one sample of a study of T-cell memory formation after mild COVID-19. TCRdb recomputed calls from the 5' RACE reads with MiXCR, one row per CDR3 protein. The sample includes hundreds of thousands of distinct CDR3 sequences, over 25% of them seen just once. Source material: PBMCs or a T cell subset sorted from them (not recorded which). The receptors were sampled from an adult woman who had mild COVID-19 (a few samples of this study predate the infection). Cell type and time point are not known. CDR3s include the opening cysteine and the closing phenylalanine or tryptophan. Fields, in order: J gene, clone size, D gene, V gene, CDR3 DNA, CDR3 protein. A D gene is named only where the DNA matches it firmly. Not every row has a clone size; where given, it reads once, few, many or a size class.

TRBJ1-2 NA NA TRBV4-1 TGCGCCAGCAGCCAAGATCCCCGTGGGGCGGAAGGCTACACCTTC CASSQDPRGAEGYTF
TRBJ2-5 few TRBD2 TRBV19 TGTGCCAGTCGGGCTTCGGGAGGCCAAGAGACCCAGTACTTC CASRASGGQETQYF
TRBJ2-2 few NA TRBV18 TGTGCCAGCTCACCCACCCAGCGGGTCTTCACCGGGGAGCTGTTTTTT CASSPTQRVFTGELFF
TRBJ2-3 NA NA TRBV11-2 TGTGCCAGCAGCTTAATTGATCCCTCTAGCACAGATACGCAGTATTTT CASSLIDPSSTDTQYF
TRBJ2-3 NA NA TRBV5-4 TGTGCCAGCAGCCGAAATCAAGGCACAGATACGCAGTATTTT CASSRNQGTDTQYF
TRBJ2-3 NA TRBD1 TRBV27 TGTGCCAGCAGTGTGCACCAGGGACAGGCCGCAGATACGCAGTATTTT CASSVHQGQAADTQYF
TRBJ2-5 NA NA TRBV15 TGTGCCACCAGCATCCCAGGTGAAGCAGGGGCCCAGTACTTC CATSIPGEAGAQYF
TRBJ2-1 NA TRBD2 TRBV7-2 TGTGCCAGCAGCTTGCCCATCGGACTAGCGGGAGTGGATGAGCAGTTCTTC CASSLPIGLAGVDEQFF
TRBJ2-1 NA NA TRBV6-6 TGTGCCAGCAGTCCTGCGGGCGGTGAGCAGTTCTTC CASSPAGGEQFF
TRBJ2-5 few TRBD2 TRBV20-1 TGCAGTGCTCCCCGGACTAGCGGGAGGGCCGTGGAGACCCAGTACTTC CSAPRTSGRAVETQYF
TRBJ1-3 NA TRBD1 TRBV25-1 TGTGCCAGCAGCGGACAGGGCTCTGCAAACACCATATATTTT CASSGQGSANTIYF
TRBJ2-7 NA NA TRBV27 TGTGCCAGCAGTTTGGGCGGGAAGTACGAGCAGTACTTC CASSLGGKYEQYF
TRBJ2-2 NA NA TRBV6-5 TGTGCCAGCAGCCCGGAACGGCTGACCAACACCGGGGAGCTGTTTTTT CASSPERLTNTGELFF
TRBJ2-5 NA TRBD2 TRBV6-5 TGTGCCAGCAGTCCGACTAGCGGGGCGAGGGAGACCCAGTACTTC CASSPTSGARETQYF
TRBJ2-3 NA NA TRBV4-1 TGCGCCAGCAGCAAGCGACAGGCGTTTAGCACAGATACGCAGTATTTT CASSKRQAFSTDTQYF
TRBJ2-3 few NA TRBV5-5 TGTGCCAGCAGCTCGGAAGAGGGACCTACCGGAGATACGCAGTATTTT CASSSEEGPTGDTQYF
TRBJ2-5 many NA TRBV3-1 TGTGCCAGCAGCCAGGTACAAGAGACCCAGTACTTC CASSQVQETQYF